The rows below give T cell receptor beta chains drawn from one sample of a study of blood T cell repertoires in COVID-19. The table came from immunoSEQ multiplex PCR; TCRdb's copy has only in-frame clones and leaves some out. Of about 210,000 clones listed, more than 70% were seen once; the top ten hold roughly 8.8%. The material sequenced was PBMCs or T cells enriched from blood (not recorded which). All receptors derive from a woman younger than 30 who had recovered from COVID-19. Each CDR3 is given with its conserved first and last residue. The D gene is left open where the match is weak. Only part of the rows carry a size: once, few, many, or a class if the clone is expanded.

>NA|TRBD1|TRBV28|TRBJ2-7
CASMPGQGTYEQYF
TGTGCCAGCATGCCGGGACAGGGCACTTACGAGCAGTACTTC
>NA|TRBD1|TRBV9|TRBJ1-1
CASSGTGTGGHTEAFF
TGTGCCAGCAGCGGGACCGGGACAGGGGGGCACACTGAAGCTTTCTTT
>NA|TRBD1|TRBV4-1|TRBJ1-5
CASSQEGRQGTYSNQPQHF
TGCGCCAGCAGCCAAGAGGGGAGACAGGGGACTTATAGCAATCAGCCCCAGCATTTT
>NA|NA|TRBV15|TRBJ1-1
CATSRDRVTEAFF
TGTGCCACCAGCAGAGATAGAGTTACTGAAGCTTTCTTT
>once|NA|TRBV9|TRBJ2-7
CASSGTTSTYEQYF
TGTGCCAGCAGCGGAACGACAAGCACCTACGAGCAGTACTTC
>once|TRBD1|TRBV6-5|TRBJ1-4
CASSNRGLDEKLFF
TGTGCCAGCAGTAACAGGGGGCTCGATGAAAAACTGTTTTTT
>few|TRBD1|TRBV29-1|TRBJ1-1
CSIWTGGNTEAFF
TGCAGCATATGGACAGGCGGGAACACTGAAGCTTTCTTT
>NA|NA|TRBV30|TRBJ1-5
CAWSVKQGNQPQHF
TGTGCCTGGAGTGTAAAACAGGGTAATCAGCCCCAGCATTTT
>NA|TRBD1|TRBV24-1|TRBJ1-1
CATRSGTDYTEAFF
TGTGCCACCAGATCCGGGACAGATTACACTGAAGCTTTCTTT
>once|NA|TRBV7-9|TRBJ1-1
CASSSSTGNTEAFF
TGTGCCAGCAGCTCGTCTACGGGGAACACTGAAGCTTTCTTT
>once|NA|TRBV24-1|TRBJ2-1
CATSDSGGVSYNEQFF
TGTGCCACCAGTGATTCGGGCGGGGTCTCCTACAATGAGCAGTTCTTC
>NA|TRBD1|TRBV2|TRBJ2-1
CASTRTQGAIDNEQFF
TGTGCCTCGACTCGAACACAGGGGGCGATCGACAATGAGCAGTTCTTC
>NA|NA|TRBV10-3|TRBJ1-2
CAIRNSGDEDGYTF
TGTGCCATCCGAAACTCAGGGGATGAGGATGGCTACACCTTC
>NA|NA|TRBV7-9|TRBJ1-5
CASSVAGAGQPQHF
TGTGCCAGCAGCGTGGCAGGGGCTGGGCAGCCCCAGCATTTT
>NA|TRBD1|TRBV5-5|TRBJ1-5
CASSLGQAYSNQPQHF
TGTGCCAGCAGCCTGGGACAGGCGTATAGCAATCAGCCCCAGCATTTT
>NA|NA|TRBV2|TRBJ1-1
CASRPRGNTEAFF
TGTGCCAGCAGGCCCAGGGGCAACACTGAAGCTTTCTTT
>NA|TRBD1|TRBV3-1/TRBV3-2|TRBJ2-7
CASSQAGDRGNDEQYF
TGTGCCAGCAGCCAAGCGGGGGACAGGGGGAACGACGAGCAGTACTTC
>NA|NA|TRBV7-9|TRBJ2-2
CASSLAWGRVRDTGELFF
TGTGCCAGCAGCTTAGCATGGGGCAGGGTGCGAGACACCGGGGAGCTGTTTTTT
>NA|NA|TRBV12-3/TRBV12-4|TRBJ1-5
CASSPRLHQPQHF
TGTGCCAGCAGCCCGCGCCTCCATCAGCCCCAGCATTTT
>few|TRBD1|TRBV11-2|TRBJ2-7
CASSSSPGTGAEQYF
TGTGCCAGCAGCTCCTCCCCCGGGACAGGGGCAGAGCAGTACTTC
>NA|NA|TRBV7-2|TRBJ1-5
CASSRLGGDNQPQHF
TGTGCCAGCAGCCGTTTGGGGGGGGACAATCAGCCCCAGCATTTT
>NA|NA|TRBV2|TRBJ2-7
CASSETGQGEQYF
TGTGCCAGCAGTGAAACGGGACAAGGCGAGCAGTACTTC